A single sample gave rise to the 15 T cell receptor beta chains below, sequenced in a study of vaccination effects on CD4 cells after COVID-19. Their target antigens are unknown. Measured with immunoSEQ multiplex PCR; TCRdb has only the in-frame clones, and not every one. Of tens of thousands of clones in the sample, about 80% were seen once. Viral peptide pool expansion of antigen-specific CD4+ T cells preceded sequencing in the ViraFEST assay. It was after 10 days of culture that CD4+ T cells were isolated. It was two doses of either the BNT162b2 or mRNA-1273 vaccine that participants received. The starting material was CD4+ T cells from PBMCs cultured with SARS-CoV-2 spike peptides, obtained after COVID-19 vaccination. These receptors were collected from a human donor who received a COVID-19 vaccine. Some clones in this sample may be carry-over from other donors' samples.

This chain links TRBV5-8 with TRBJ2-5; 9 positions match TRBD1. Germline CDR1 and CDR2: SGHTS and YDEGEE. This CDR3 contains 16 residues. With V trimmed by 3 bases and J by 0 bases, 6 bases remained unmatched. The CDR3 loop reads CASSSRTGAYQETQYF. CDR3 nucleotides: TGTGCCAGCAGCTCCAGGACAGGGGCCTACCAAGAGACCCAGTACTTC.

The table lists this clone with a count of one. The V call is TRBV4-2, the J call TRBJ2-3, with D perhaps assigned TRBD1 or TRBD2 (6 bases each). The length of the CDR3 is 15 residues. Per the germline V gene, CDR1 is LGHNA and CDR2 is YNFKEQ. The V gene lost 3 bases and the J gene lost 0 bases, with 10 bases spanning the gap. The CDR3 region has the DNA TGTGCCAGCAGCCAGGGGGGCCATAGCACAGATACGCAGTATTTT. It specifies CASSQGGHSTDTQYF.

Remarks on this clone: Relative to the germline gene, one junction end is altered; a read error may explain this. The V call is TRBV6-2 or TRBV6-3, the J call TRBJ1-5; D gene ambiguous. Germline V gives CDR1 MNHEY, CDR2 SVGEGT. The CDR3 covers 15 residues. The CDR3 region has the DNA TGTGCCAGCAGCTACTCGGGGTATAGCAATCAGCCCCAGCATTTT. Translating gives CASSYSGYSNQPQHF.

In its sample, this clone is medium-sized. The chain employs TRBV6-5 and TRBJ1-1, with D unclear. Per the germline V gene, CDR1 is MNHEY and CDR2 is SVGAGI. The V and J ends lost 6 bases and 0 bases respectively, with 14 bases between them. This CDR3 has 15 amino acids. The CDR3 bases are TGTGCCAGCAGCCACCTCGGGCAGGTGAACACTGAAGCTTTCTTT. It encodes CASSHLGQVNTEAFF.

The V call is TRBV2, the J call TRBJ2-2, with D hard to call. The germline V and J ends were trimmed by 1 base and 8 bases, with 8 bases remaining between them. The length of the CDR3 is 13 residues. From germline, CDR1 is SNHLY and CDR2 FYNNEI. This CDR3 reads CASSEVPVGELFF. CDR3 nucleotides: TGTGCCAGCAGTGAAGTCCCCGTAGGGGAGCTGTTTTTT.

The chain combines TRBV2 with TRBJ2-1; no clear D. The CDR3 consists of 12 residues. The germline V gene encodes CDR1 SNHLY and CDR2 FYNNEI. The V end lost 1 base, the J end lost 9 bases, and 7 bases lay between the germline ends. The DNA for the CDR3 is TGTGCCAGCAGTGAAGGTGTTACTGAGCAGTTCTTC. Translation: CASSEGVTEQFF.

The V call is TRBV20-1, the J call TRBJ1-4; D call uncertain. Germline lookup yields CDR1 DFQATT and CDR2 SNEGSKA (reference sequence). The CDR3 consists of 11 residues. The V end lost 8 bases, the J end lost 7 bases, and 11 bases lay between the germline ends. This CDR3 is CSWEVGEKLFF. The CDR3 DNA reads TGCAGTTGGGAAGTCGGTGAAAAACTGTTTTTT.

This chain joins TRBV19 and TRBJ2-5; 7 bases line up with TRBD1. The CDR3 has 12 amino acids. V trimming: 7 bases; J trimming: 5 bases; junction bases outside the gene matches: 4. From germline, CDR1 is LNHDA and CDR2 SQIVND (reference sequence). This chain's CDR3 is CASTSDRETQYF. In nucleotides, the CDR3 is TGTGCCAGTACCTCGGACAGGGAGACCCAGTACTTC.

The table lists this clone with a few counts. The chain has TRBV18 and TRBJ1-5, with D maybe TRBD1 (5 bases). V gave up 1 base and J gave up 2 bases, with 9 bases separating them. Looked up from germline, CDR1 is KGHSH and CDR2 is LQKENI. CDR3 length equals 15 residues. The CDR3 reads CASSPQAGRNQPQHF. In DNA form, the CDR3 reads TGTGCCAGCTCACCACAGGCGGGGCGCAATCAGCCCCAGCATTTT.

The chain uses TRBV6-1 and TRBJ1-5, with D unresolved. Trimming removed 3 bases at V and 3 bases at J, with 9 bases between. Germline V gene sequence: CDR1 MNHNS, CDR2 SASEGT. This CDR3 has 14 residues. The CDR3 bases are TGTGCCAGCAGTGAGAATAGGGTCAATCAGCCCCAGCATTTT. It codes for CASSENRVNQPQHF.

The CDR3 nucleotides are TGTGCCTGGAATATGGGAAGAAACTACAATGAGCAGTTCTTC. As protein: CAWNMGRNYNEQFF. V and J are TRBV30 and TRBJ2-1; no reliable D call. CDR3 size: 14 residues. CDR1 and CDR2 (germline): GTSNPN, SVGIG (reference sequence). V lost 4 bases to trimming and J lost 3 bases, with 13 bases between them.

The chain employs TRBV19 and TRBJ2-5; D unresolved. V was pared by 3 bases and J by 5 bases, with 10 bases between. The CDR3 spans 13 residues. Germline V gene data show CDR1 as LNHDA and CDR2 as SQIVND (reference sequence). CDR3 amino acids: CASSIAPPETQYF. The DNA for the CDR3 is TGTGCCAGTAGTATCGCCCCCCCCGAGACCCAGTACTTC.

The chain recombines TRBV6-5 with TRBJ1-3; D is perhaps TRBD1 (5 bases). The CDR3 is made up of 14 amino acids. V was cut by 9 bases and J by 7 bases, with 19 bases left in between. Germline V lookup: CDR1 MNHEY, CDR2 SVGAGI. CDR3 sequence: CARAFDSGGNTIYF. The CDR3 region has the DNA TGTGCCAGAGCTTTTGACAGTGGAGGGAACACCATATATTTT.

The chain links TRBV2 to TRBJ2-2; no clear D gene. The V and J ends lost 4 bases and 5 bases respectively, with 11 bases between them. The CDR3 has 14 amino acids. CDR1 and CDR2 (germline): SNHLY, FYNNEI. This CDR3 reads CASSGTGQTGELFF. The CDR3 DNA reads TGTGCCAGCAGTGGTACGGGCCAGACCGGGGAGCTGTTTTTT.

In DNA form, the CDR3 reads TGTGCCAGTAGTATTGCCAAGACGGAGACCCAGTACTTC. Translating gives CASSIAKTETQYF. The chain recombines TRBV19 with TRBJ2-5; D uncertain. CDR1 is LNHDA and CDR2 is SQIVND in the germline V gene (reference sequence). The CDR3 spans 13 residues. V gave up 3 bases and J gave up 5 bases, with 10 bases separating them.